A single T cell receptor beta chain is shown here with its context. Its specificity is not known. The data stem from a study of PD-1 blockade in classical Hodgkin lymphoma. Study results and caveats: There remain no defined causes for the repertoire differences, which possibly reflect disease activity or prior therapy.

Assay used: immunoSEQ multiplex PCR; TCRdb lists only in-frame clones, some missing. This table has 130,000 to 150,000 clones, around four fifths appearing once. The V gene end was trimmed by 5 bases and the J gene end by 4 bases; junction bases not matched to a gene: 13. Germline V lookup: CDR1 MGHDK, CDR2 SYGVNS. CDR3 length: 16 amino acids. Relapses following autologous stem cell transplantation were seen in all patients, with brentuximab vedotin exposure varying. J is TRBJ2-7 and V is TRBV25-1; TRBD1 matches 8 bases. The sample was peripheral blood mononuclear cells (PBMCs), taken before the second cycle of nivolumab. This TCR was sampled from a human donor with classical Hodgkin lymphoma. The chain's CDR3 is CASSHYRDRRTYEQYF. The CDR3 DNA reads as TGTGCCAGCAGTCATTACCGGGACAGGAGAACGTACGAGCAGTACTTC.